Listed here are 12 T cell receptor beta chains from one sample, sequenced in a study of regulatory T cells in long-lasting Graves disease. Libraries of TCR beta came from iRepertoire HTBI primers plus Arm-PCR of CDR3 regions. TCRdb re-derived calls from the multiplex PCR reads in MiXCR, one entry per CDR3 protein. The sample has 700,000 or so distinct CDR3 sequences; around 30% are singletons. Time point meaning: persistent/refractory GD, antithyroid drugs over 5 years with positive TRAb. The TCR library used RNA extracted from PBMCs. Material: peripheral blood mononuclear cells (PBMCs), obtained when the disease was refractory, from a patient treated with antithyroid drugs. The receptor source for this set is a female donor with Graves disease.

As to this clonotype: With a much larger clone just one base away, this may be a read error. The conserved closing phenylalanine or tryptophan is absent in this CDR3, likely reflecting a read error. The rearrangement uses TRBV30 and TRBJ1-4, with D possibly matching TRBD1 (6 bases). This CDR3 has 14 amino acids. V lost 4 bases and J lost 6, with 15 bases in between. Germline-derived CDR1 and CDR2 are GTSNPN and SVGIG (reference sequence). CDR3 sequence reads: CAWTQGKGDEKLFS. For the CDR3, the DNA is TGTGCCTGGACCCAGGGGAAGGGCGATGAAAAACTGTTTTCT.

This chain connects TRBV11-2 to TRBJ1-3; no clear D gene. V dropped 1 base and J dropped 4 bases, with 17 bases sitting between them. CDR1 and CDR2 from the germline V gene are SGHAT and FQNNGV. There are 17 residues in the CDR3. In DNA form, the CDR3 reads TGTGCCAGCAGCTTAGTCGCCCGCCAGAAATGGGGAAACACCATATATTTT. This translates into CASSLVARQKWGNTIYF.

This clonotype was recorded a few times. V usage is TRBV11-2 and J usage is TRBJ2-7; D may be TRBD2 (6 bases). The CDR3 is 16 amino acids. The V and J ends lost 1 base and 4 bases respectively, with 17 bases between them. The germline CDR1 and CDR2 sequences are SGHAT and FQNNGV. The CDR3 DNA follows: TGTGCCAGCAGCTTAGGTAGGAGCGGGCGCTCGTACGAGCAGTACTTC. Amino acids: CASSLGRSGRSYEQYF.

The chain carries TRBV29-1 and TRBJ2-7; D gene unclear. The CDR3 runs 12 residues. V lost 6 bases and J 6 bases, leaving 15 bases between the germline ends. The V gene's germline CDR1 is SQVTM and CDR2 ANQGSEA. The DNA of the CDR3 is TGCAGCGTCAATATTGAGAAGACCGAGCAGTACTTC. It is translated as CSVNIEKTEQYF.

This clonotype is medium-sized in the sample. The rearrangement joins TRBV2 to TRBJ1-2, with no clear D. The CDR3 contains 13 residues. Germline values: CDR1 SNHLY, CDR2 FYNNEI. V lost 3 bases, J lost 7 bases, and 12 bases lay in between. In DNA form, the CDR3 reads TGTGCCAGCAGTGATAGCGGGTACGGTGGCTACACCTTC. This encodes CASSDSGYGGYTF.

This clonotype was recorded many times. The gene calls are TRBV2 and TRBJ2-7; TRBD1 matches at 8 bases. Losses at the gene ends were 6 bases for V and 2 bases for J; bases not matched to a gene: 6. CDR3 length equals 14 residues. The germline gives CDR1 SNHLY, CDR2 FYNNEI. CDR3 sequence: CASRVQGVPYEQYF. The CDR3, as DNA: TGTGCCAGCAGAGTACAGGGGGTCCCCTACGAGCAGTACTTC.

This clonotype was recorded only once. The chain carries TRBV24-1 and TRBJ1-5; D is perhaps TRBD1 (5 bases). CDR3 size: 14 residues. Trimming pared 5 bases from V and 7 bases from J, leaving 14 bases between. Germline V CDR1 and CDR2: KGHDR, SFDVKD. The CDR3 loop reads CATSGGVPGQPQHF. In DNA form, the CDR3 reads TGTGCCACCAGTGGGGGGGTACCGGGACAGCCCCAGCATTTT.

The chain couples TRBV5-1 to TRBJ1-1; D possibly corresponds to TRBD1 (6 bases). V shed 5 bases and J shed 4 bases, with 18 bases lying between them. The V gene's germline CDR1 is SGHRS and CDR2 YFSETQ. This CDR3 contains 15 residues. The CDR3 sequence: CASRGFQGRGTEAFF. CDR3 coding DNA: TGCGCCAGCAGAGGGTTCCAGGGCAGGGGCACTGAAGCTTTCTTT.

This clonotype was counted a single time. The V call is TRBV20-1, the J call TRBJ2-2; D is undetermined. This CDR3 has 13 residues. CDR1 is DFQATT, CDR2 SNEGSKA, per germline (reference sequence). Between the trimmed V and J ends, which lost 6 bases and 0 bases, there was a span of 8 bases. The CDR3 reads CSAPTPNTGELFF. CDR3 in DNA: TGCAGTGCCCCCACTCCGAACACCGGGGAGCTGTTTTTT.

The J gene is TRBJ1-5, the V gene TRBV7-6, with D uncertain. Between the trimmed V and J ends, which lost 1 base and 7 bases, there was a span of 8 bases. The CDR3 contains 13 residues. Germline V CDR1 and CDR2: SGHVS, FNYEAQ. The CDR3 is CASSLVEWQPQHF. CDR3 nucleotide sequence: TGTGCCAGCAGCTTAGTCGAATGGCAGCCCCAGCATTTT.

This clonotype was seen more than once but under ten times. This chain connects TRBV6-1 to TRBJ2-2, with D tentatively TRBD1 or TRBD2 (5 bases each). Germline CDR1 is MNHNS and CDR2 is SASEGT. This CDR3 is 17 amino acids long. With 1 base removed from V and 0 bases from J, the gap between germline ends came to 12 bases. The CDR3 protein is CASSEGGRGANTGELFF. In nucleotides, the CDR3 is TGTGCCAGCAGTGAAGGGGGACGAGGCGCGAACACCGGGGAGCTGTTTTTT.

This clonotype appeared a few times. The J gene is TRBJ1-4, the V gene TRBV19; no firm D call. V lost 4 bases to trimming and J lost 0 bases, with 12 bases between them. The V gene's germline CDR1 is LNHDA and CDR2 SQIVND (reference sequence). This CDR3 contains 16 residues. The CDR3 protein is CASSTRGLATNEKLFF. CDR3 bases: TGTGCCAGTAGTACCCGAGGGCTTGCAACTAATGAAAAACTGTTTTTT.